One and the same sample provided the 21 T cell receptor beta chains below, sequenced in a study of Graves' ophthalmopathy and Graves' hyperthyroidism. Amplification targeted the TCR beta CDR3 regions, with RNA transcripts as the source material. An opening RT-PCR round employed HTBI primers and preceded a second-round multiplex PCR. TCRdb used MiXCR to reprocess the multiplex PCR reads, holding one entry per CDR3 protein. The sample shows some 350,000 distinct CDR3 sequences, about a sixth of them seen only once. Input material: peripheral blood. All receptors derive from an adult woman with stable Graves' hyperthyroidism.

This clonotype was counted ten times or more. This sequence joins TRBV12-3 or TRBV12-4 and TRBJ1-2; D unclear. Trimming pared 1 base from V and 7 bases from J, leaving 10 bases between. The CDR3 has 13 residues. The CDR3 loop reads CASSLGAWGGYTF. The DNA for the CDR3 is TGTGCCAGCAGTTTAGGGGCCTGGGGTGGCTACACCTTC.

This clonotype has ten or more counts. The rearrangement joins TRBV14 to TRBJ1-6; no clear D. V was cut by 4 bases and J by 7 bases, with 8 bases left in between. The CDR3 sequence is 13 residues long. Germline values: CDR1 SGHDN, CDR2 FVKESK. The CDR3: CASSRVRNSPLHF. For the CDR3, the DNA is TGTGCCAGCAGCCGTGTCCGGAATTCACCCCTCCACTTT.

This clonotype has a count of ten or more. CDR3 amino acids: CAWSATRLNYGYTF. The CDR3 DNA reads TGTGCCTGGAGTGCGACCAGGCTGAACTATGGCTACACCTTC. The gene calls are TRBV30 and TRBJ1-2, with no clear D. The CDR3 spans 14 residues. CDR1 and CDR2 (germline): GTSNPN, SVGIG (reference sequence). Between the trimmed V and J ends, which lost 1 base and 2 bases, there was a span of 11 bases. Filled out from reference TRBV30 and TRBJ1-2, the complete variable domain reads SQTIHQWPATLVQPVGSPLSLECTVEGTSNPNLYWYRQAAGRGLQLLFYSVGIGQISSEVPQNLSASRPQDRQFILSSKKLLLSDSGFYLCAWSATRLNYGYTFGSGTRLTVV.

The table lists this clonotype with many counts. One end of the junction is discordant with germline, which a read error may explain. The chain employs TRBV27 and TRBJ1-1; D ambiguous. Germline values: CDR1 MNHEY, CDR2 SMNVEV (reference sequence). The CDR3 spans 12 residues. CDR3 sequence: CASTERWGLPVF. CDR3 DNA: TGTGCCAGCACCGAACGTTGGGGTCTCCCCGTCTTT.

This chain links TRBV6-2 or TRBV6-3 with TRBJ2-2, with D tentatively TRBD1 or TRBD2 (5 bases each). The V and J ends lost 5 bases and 0 bases respectively, with 16 bases between them. The CDR3 has 17 amino acids. Germline values: CDR1 MNHEY, CDR2 SVGEGT. The CDR3 nucleotides read TGTGCCAGCAGTATCCAGAGGGACGTCGCGAACACCGGGGAGCTGTTTTTT. It is translated as CASSIQRDVANTGELFF.

This clonotype has at least ten counts. The genes are TRBV29-1 and TRBJ2-7, with 10 bases aligning to TRBD2. Germline V gene data show CDR1 as SQVTM and CDR2 as ANQGSEA. The ends lost 4 bases at V and 2 bases at J; junction bases unmatched: 2. This CDR3 region has 13 residues. CDR3 protein: CSVASGSPYEQYF. CDR3 DNA sequence: TGCAGCGTTGCTAGCGGGAGTCCCTACGAGCAGTACTTC.

The rearrangement joins TRBV5-1 to TRBJ2-7; TRBD1 or TRBD2 may be the D gene (6 bases each). Germline V gene data show CDR1 as SGHRS and CDR2 as YFSETQ. CDR3 length: 18 amino acids. Deletions cut 3 bases from V and 4 bases from J, with 26 bases between. CDR3 nucleotide sequence: TGCGCCAGCAGCTGGGACACACGCTCAGGGGAGGTGGTATACGAGCAGTACTTC. This codes for CASSWDTRSGEVVYEQYF.

This clonotype was seen many times. The chain uses TRBV6-1 and TRBJ2-5; D is unclear. From germline, CDR1 is MNHNS and CDR2 SASEGT. The CDR3 totals 14 residues. The germline V and J ends were trimmed by 4 bases and 2 bases, with 11 bases remaining between them. In nucleotides, the CDR3 is TGTGCCAGCAGTGCGGGTTCGTCACAAGAGACCCAGTACTTC. This sequence encodes CASSAGSSQETQYF.

At least ten counts were recorded for this clonotype. The gene calls are TRBV6-1 and TRBJ1-2; possibly TRBD1 for D (6 bases). CDR1 and CDR2 (germline): MNHNS, SASEGT. With 2 bases removed from V and 1 base from J, the gap between germline ends came to 20 bases. This CDR3 contains 18 residues. In DNA form, the CDR3 reads TGTGCCAGCAGTGAAAGGGGGGGACGGACCCGAATTAACTATGGCTACACCTTC. Translation: CASSERGGRTRINYGYTF.

This clonotype was seen many times. The V gene is TRBV25-1, the J gene TRBJ2-5, with D unresolved. V lost 1 base and J 4 bases, leaving 7 bases between the germline ends. This CDR3 region has 13 residues. The germline V gene has CDR1 MGHDK and CDR2 SYGVNS. CDR3 DNA sequence: TGTGCCAGCAGTGAATCCTTGCGAGAGACCCAGTACTTC. Translated, it gives CASSESLRETQYF.

In its sample, this clonotype was seen many times. The chain has TRBV20-1 and TRBJ2-7; 7 bases are a match to TRBD2. The V and J ends lost 4 bases and 0 bases, in that order; junction bases with no gene match: 6. Germline-derived CDR1 and CDR2 are DFQATT and SNEGSKA (reference sequence). CDR3 length: 14 residues. CDR3 loop: CSAIGLGRSYEQYF. The CDR3 DNA is TGCAGTGCTATTGGACTAGGCCGCTCCTACGAGCAGTACTTC.

This clonotype has at least ten counts. This chain joins TRBV4-2 and TRBJ2-7, with TRBD2 identical over 13 bases. Germline CDR1 is LGHNA and CDR2 is YNFKEQ. The CDR3 is made up of 16 amino acids. V lost 0 bases to trimming and J lost 6 bases; unmatched junction nucleotides: 5. The CDR3 DNA follows: TGTGCCAGCAGCCAAGAGGTACTAGCGGGAGGGTCCGAGCAGTACTTC. As protein: CASSQEVLAGGSEQYF.

This clonotype showed up many times. The V call is TRBV6-1, the J call TRBJ1-1, with D possibly TRBD1 on 6 matching bases. CDR3 length: 15 amino acids. The V end was cut by 3 bases, the J end by 1 base, with 12 bases between. In germline, CDR1 is MNHNS, CDR2 SASEGT. CDR3 DNA: TGTGCCAGCAGTGATCCGGGACACGCGAACACTGAAGCTTTCTTT. This encodes CASSDPGHANTEAFF.

This chain connects TRBV6-5 to TRBJ1-6; maybe TRBD1 (5 bases). The V gene's germline CDR1 is MNHEY and CDR2 SVGAGI. The V and J ends lost 2 bases and 10 bases respectively, with 12 bases between them. CDR3 size: 14 residues. CDR3 sequence: CASSYGGSSSPLHF. The CDR3, as DNA: TGTGCCAGCAGTTACGGGGGATCGTCGTCACCCCTCCACTTT.

This clonotype has just a few counts. CDR3 residues: CASSFGTSGSVGKTQYF. DNA for the CDR3: TGTGCCAGCAGCTTCGGGACTAGCGGGAGCGTAGGAAAGACCCAGTACTTC. This chain connects TRBV5-4 to TRBJ2-5; 14 bases map to TRBD2. After removal of 2 bases from V and 6 bases from J, the junction contained 9 bases not matched to a gene. The germline gives CDR1 SGHNT, CDR2 YYREEE (reference sequence). This CDR3 contains 17 residues.

This clonotype was recorded at least ten times. The chain links TRBV6-2 or TRBV6-3 to TRBJ2-7, with D possibly being TRBD2 (6 bases). This CDR3 contains 14 residues. Between the trimmed V and J ends, which lost 8 bases and 2 bases, there was a span of 16 bases. Germline CDR1 and CDR2: MNHEY and SVGEGT. The CDR3, as DNA: TGTGCCAGCTTACGTGTTGGACTAACCTACGAGCAGTACTTC. Amino acid sequence: CASLRVGLTYEQYF.

This clonotype was detected many times. V usage is TRBV28 and J usage is TRBJ1-1; D may be TRBD1 (6 bases). Trimming took off 2 bases at V and 4 bases at J, with 14 bases between the two ends. The CDR3 runs to 15 residues. Germline V gives CDR1 MDHEN, CDR2 SYDVKM. DNA for the CDR3: TGTGCCAGCAGTTTAGGGGGGACATGGGGCACTGAAGCTTTCTTT. Translation gives CASSLGGTWGTEAFF.

This clonotype occurred many times. V gene TRBV18 combines with J gene TRBJ1-6, with 8 bases that match TRBD1. The ends lost 2 bases at V and 8 bases at J; junction bases unmatched: 5. CDR3 length: 15 amino acids. CDR1 is KGHSH and CDR2 is LQKENI in the germline V gene. Here the CDR3 reads CASSPKTGEYSPLHF. CDR3 nucleotides: TGTGCCAGCTCACCAAAGACAGGGGAGTATTCACCCCTCCACTTT.

This clonotype was recorded at least ten times. The V and J genes are TRBV20-1 and TRBJ1-1, with TRBD1 identical over 8 bases. The CDR3 is made up of 14 amino acids. With V trimmed by 7 bases and J by 4 bases, 11 bases remained unmatched. Germline V CDR1 and CDR2: DFQATT, SNEGSKA (reference sequence). CDR3 in amino acids: CSGRPSRGLTEAFF. In DNA, the CDR3 is TGCAGTGGCCGTCCCTCCAGGGGGCTCACTGAAGCTTTCTTT.

The sample holds many counts of this clonotype. The rearrangement joins TRBV2 to TRBJ1-1, with TRBD1 identical over 7 bases. This CDR3 contains 14 residues. V dropped 5 bases and J dropped 4; count of bases not matched to a gene: 7. Germline CDR1 SNHLY, CDR2 FYNNEI. The chain's CDR3 is CASSRDSRGTEAFF. The CDR3, as DNA: TGTGCCAGCAGTCGGGACAGCAGGGGCACTGAAGCTTTCTTT. Using reference TRBV2 and TRBJ1-1 for the parts outside the CDR3, the full variable domain is EPEVTQTPSHQVTQMGQEVILRCVPISNHLYFYWYRQILGQKVEFLVSFYNNEISEKSEIFDDQFSVERPDGSNFTLKIRSTKLEDSAMYFCASSRDSRGTEAFFGQGTRLTVV.

This clonotype was seen ten or more times. The chain links TRBV2 to TRBJ1-6, with D perhaps TRBD1 (6 bases). The germline CDR1 and CDR2 sequences are SNHLY and FYNNEI. V lost 5 bases and J lost 8, with 13 bases in between. This CDR3 is built from 14 residues. This CDR3 reads CASSTRTEDSPLHF. Written as DNA, the CDR3 is TGTGCCAGCAGTACACGGACAGAAGATTCACCCCTCCACTTT.